This T cell receptor (beta chain) came from a study of T cell changes during pregnancy in multiple sclerosis. Sequencing was performed with immunoSEQ multiplex PCR; in TCRdb, only in-frame clones are kept and a portion is missing. The profile shows under 110,000 clones, about 90% of them singletons. The V gene lost 4 bases and the J gene lost 10 bases, with 13 bases spanning the gap. Germline V gene sequence: CDR1 MDHEN, CDR2 SYDVKM. This CDR3 is 13 amino acids long. The chain carries TRBV28 and TRBJ1-4; D may be TRBD1 (5 bases). This sequence was found in a female donor with multiple sclerosis, enrolled in a pregnancy study. The sequencing here drew on peripheral blood, taken before pregnancy. CDR3 protein: CASSSLGGGKLFF. The CDR3 nucleotides are TGTGCCAGCAGTTCACTCGGGGGAGGAAAACTGTTTTTT.